This T cell receptor (beta chain) was captured in a study of cytomegalovirus exposure and HLA in healthy donors. PCR was performed using 60 Vbeta and 13 Jbeta primers. Generated by immunoSEQ multiplex PCR, the TCRdb table keeps only in-frame clones and is missing some. The table has 75,000 to 95,000 clones, about 63% seen once. Study findings and constraints: Later analysis revealed greater clonal expansion in HLA-associated TCR beta chains than in equally common others. In a later analysis, at a false discovery rate of 0.05, roughly 17,000 TCR beta sequences matched HLA alleles.

On this clone itself: Its antigen is not identified.

V shed 3 bases, J shed 4 bases, and the junction held 8 bases outside the gene matches. Germline assignment: CDR1 MGHDK and CDR2 SYGVNS. CDR3 length: 16 residues. The sample consisted of PBMCs. The clonotype originates from a woman aged 25 to 39 in good health and CMV-seronegative. The V and J genes are TRBV25-1 and TRBJ2-7, with 11 bases aligning to TRBD1. The CDR3: CASSDQGGTGGYEQYF. For the CDR3, the DNA is TGTGCCAGCAGTGATCAGGGAGGGACAGGGGGATACGAGCAGTACTTC.